Each of the 13 T cell receptor beta chains below was sequenced from the same sample in a study of cytomegalovirus exposure and HLA in healthy donors. The PCR had 60 Vbeta and 13 Jbeta primers. Measured with immunoSEQ multiplex PCR; TCRdb has only the in-frame clones, and not every one. The sample lists more than 200,000 clones; over 75% were seen once. The sequencing input was PBMCs. The receptors stem from a human donor in good health.

About this clone itself: An end of the junction differs from the germline gene, which may be a read error. The rearrangement uses TRBV7-7 and TRBJ2-5; 10 positions agree with TRBD2. Germline V gives CDR1 SSHAT, CDR2 FNYEAQ (reference sequence). The CDR3 covers 14 residues. Written as DNA, the CDR3 is TGTGCTAGCAGCCGGACTAGCGGCCAAGAGACCCAGTACTTC. It yields the protein CASSRTSGQETQYF.

The rearrangement joins TRBV29-1 to TRBJ2-5, with TRBD2 as a possible D gene (5 bases). Germline V gene sequence: CDR1 SQVTM, CDR2 ANQGSEA. The V gene lost 4 bases and the J gene lost 5 bases, with 14 bases spanning the gap. The CDR3 consists of 13 residues. DNA for the CDR3: TGCAGCGTTGTTATTCTAGCCCAGGAGACCCAGTACTTC. Its translation is CSVVILAQETQYF.

This rearrangement joins TRBV5-4 to TRBJ1-1; D is possibly TRBD1 (6 bases). Germline-derived CDR1 and CDR2 are SGHNT and YYREEE (reference sequence). V was cut by 5 bases and J by 4 bases, with 15 bases left in between. This CDR3 contains 14 residues. CDR3: CASRSAGQITEAFF. The DNA for the CDR3 is TGTGCCAGCAGAAGTGCCGGACAGATCACTGAAGCTTTCTTT.

The chain recombines TRBV4-1 with TRBJ2-1; 11 bases match TRBD2. The CDR3 has 16 amino acids. V was pared by 0 bases and J by 2 bases, with 0 bases of the junction left unmatched. The germline CDR1 and CDR2 sequences are MGHRA and YSYEKL. The CDR3 is CASSQETSGAYNEQFF. As DNA, the CDR3 is TGCGCCAGCAGCCAAGAGACTAGCGGGGCCTACAATGAGCAGTTCTTC.

The chain employs TRBV18 and TRBJ2-3, with D maybe TRBD1 (5 bases). The CDR3 extends over 13 amino acids. Germline V gives CDR1 KGHSH, CDR2 LQKENI. Between the trimmed V and J ends, which lost 6 bases and 0 bases, there was a span of 7 bases. This CDR3 reads CASSGQSTDTQYF. The CDR3 coding sequence is TGTGCCAGCTCGGGGCAGAGCACAGATACGCAGTATTTT.

The V gene is TRBV7-2, the J gene TRBJ2-1; 10 bases fit TRBD2. This CDR3 contains 16 residues. V lost 1 base and J lost 12; bases outside the gene matches: 12. CDR1 is SGHTA, CDR2 FQGNSA, per germline. This CDR3 is CASSLVAPLAGAGQFF. The DNA for the CDR3 is TGTGCCAGCAGCTTAGTCGCCCCCCTAGCGGGAGCAGGGCAGTTCTTC.

The chain joins TRBV29-1 to TRBJ1-2, with D possibly TRBD1 on 6 matching bases. This CDR3 spans 13 amino acids. The V and J ends lost 4 bases and 2 bases respectively, with 11 bases between them. The germline V gene encodes CDR1 SQVTM and CDR2 ANQGSEA. This chain's CDR3 is CSVASGANYGYTF. For the CDR3, the DNA is TGCAGCGTTGCGTCAGGGGCCAACTATGGCTACACCTTC.

The chain combines TRBV9 with TRBJ2-7; tentative D call: TRBD1 (6 bases). This CDR3 spans 14 amino acids. Trimming cost V 2 bases and J 4 bases, with 13 bases left between them. Germline CDR1 and CDR2: SGDLS and YYNGEE. The CDR3 loop is CASSVTSQGYEQYF. Written as DNA, the CDR3 is TGTGCCAGCAGCGTTACGAGTCAGGGGTACGAGCAGTACTTC.

The chain has TRBV5-4 and TRBJ2-7; D is perhaps TRBD1 (5 bases). In germline, CDR1 is SGHNT, CDR2 YYREEE (reference sequence). V lost 4 bases to trimming and J lost 0 bases, with 17 bases between them. The CDR3 covers 16 residues. This chain's CDR3 is CASSPVGQASSYEQYF. Written as DNA, the CDR3 is TGTGCCAGCAGCCCCGTGGGGCAGGCGAGCTCCTACGAGCAGTACTTC. The complete variable domain, with remaining parts taken from reference TRBV5-4 and TRBJ2-7, reads ETGVTQSPTHLIKTRGQQVTLRCSSQSGHNTVSWYQQALGQGPQFIFQYYREEENGRGNFPPRFSGLQFPNYSSELNVNALELDDSALYLCASSPVGQASSYEQYFGPGTRLTVT.

The gene calls are TRBV25-1 and TRBJ1-1, with D possibly being TRBD1 (6 bases). The CDR3 is made up of 12 amino acids. Germline V gene lookup returns CDR1 MGHDK and CDR2 SYGVNS. V was pared by 1 base and J by 9 bases, with 9 bases between. The CDR3 region has the DNA TGTGCCAGCAGTGAATCGGACAGTAAAGCTTTCTTT. Translation gives CASSESDSKAFF.

The gene calls are TRBV5-1 and TRBJ2-3, with D uncertain. V lost 1 base and J 0 bases, leaving 9 bases between the germline ends. CDR1 and CDR2 (germline): SGHRS, YFSETQ. CDR3 size: 15 residues. The CDR3 DNA reads as TGCGCCAGCAGCTTGACTGAGCTCAGCACAGATACGCAGTATTTT. The encoded protein is CASSLTELSTDTQYF.

The chain joins TRBV19 to TRBJ2-4, with TRBD2 matching 12 bases. CDR1 is LNHDA, CDR2 SQIVND, per germline (reference sequence). V shed 4 bases and J 0 bases; nucleotides not matched to a gene: 4. There are 17 residues in the CDR3. CDR3 sequence (DNA): TGTGCCAGTAGTACTCCGGGACTAGCGGGAGCCAAAAACATTCAGTACTTC. Its translation: CASSTPGLAGAKNIQYF.

This clone was detected a few times. V usage is TRBV2 and J usage is TRBJ2-3; TRBD2 aligns across 10 bases. Germline V gene sequence: CDR1 SNHLY, CDR2 FYNNEI. V lost 5 bases, J lost 4 bases, and 6 bases stayed unmatched. The CDR3 has 15 amino acids. CDR3 nucleotides: TGTGCCAGCAGTTCCAGCGGGAGGGTGGCAGATACGCAGTATTTT. This sequence encodes CASSSSGRVADTQYF.